This TCR beta chain stems from a study of human T cells and chemical hapten exposure. Whole-study context: Per-sample TCR yield variation was attributed mainly to small pooled library volume differences.

In this sample, this clonotype turned up many times. Its antigen remains unidentified. Study results and limitations: TCRs exceeding 1 in 1000 frequency stayed unchanged with DPC sensitization.

Time point: patch test 1, 2 weeks after DPC sensitization. Sample treatment: therapeutic diphenylcyclopropenone sensitization with weekly scalp DPC. TCRdb re-derived calls from the RACE reads in MiXCR, one entry per CDR3 protein. The sample comprises approximately 90,000 distinct CDR3 sequences, over 10% of which are singletons, and around 2.2% rests with the top ten. The sample consisted of whole blood, taken in connection with sensitization to the hapten diphenylcyclopropenone (DPC). The source of this sequence is a woman in her thirties or forties with alopecia areata. Some clones in this sample may be carry-over from other donors' samples.

CDR3 sequence: CAISGLGTDTQYF. The CDR3 nucleotides are TGTGCCATCAGTGGACTAGGCACAGATACGCAGTATTTT. The chain links TRBV10-3 to TRBJ2-3; tentatively, D is TRBD2 (6 bases). V shed 4 bases and J shed 1 base, with 6 bases lying between them. The germline V gene has CDR1 ENHRY and CDR2 SYGVKD. This CDR3 region has 13 residues.